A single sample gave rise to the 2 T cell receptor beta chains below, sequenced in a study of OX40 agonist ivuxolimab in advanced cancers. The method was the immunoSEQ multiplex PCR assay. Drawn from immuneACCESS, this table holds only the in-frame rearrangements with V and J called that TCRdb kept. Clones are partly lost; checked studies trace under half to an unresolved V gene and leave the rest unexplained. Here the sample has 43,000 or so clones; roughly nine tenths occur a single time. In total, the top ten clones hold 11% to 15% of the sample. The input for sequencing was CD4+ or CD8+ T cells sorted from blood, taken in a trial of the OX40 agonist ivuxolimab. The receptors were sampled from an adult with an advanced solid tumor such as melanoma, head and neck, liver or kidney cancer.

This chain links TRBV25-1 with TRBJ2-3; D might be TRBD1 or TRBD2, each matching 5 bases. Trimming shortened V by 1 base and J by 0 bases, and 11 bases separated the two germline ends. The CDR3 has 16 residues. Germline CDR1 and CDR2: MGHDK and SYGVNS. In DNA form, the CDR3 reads TGTGCCAGCAGTGAATGGGTCGGGGCTAGCACAGATACGCAGTATTTT. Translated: CASSEWVGASTDTQYF.

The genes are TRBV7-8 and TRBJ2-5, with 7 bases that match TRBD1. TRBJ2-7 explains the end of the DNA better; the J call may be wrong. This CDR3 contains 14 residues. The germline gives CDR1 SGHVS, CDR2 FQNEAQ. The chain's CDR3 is CASSQKGGPYEQYF. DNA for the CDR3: TGTGCCAGCAGCCAGAAAGGGGGCCCCTACGAGCAGTACTTC.